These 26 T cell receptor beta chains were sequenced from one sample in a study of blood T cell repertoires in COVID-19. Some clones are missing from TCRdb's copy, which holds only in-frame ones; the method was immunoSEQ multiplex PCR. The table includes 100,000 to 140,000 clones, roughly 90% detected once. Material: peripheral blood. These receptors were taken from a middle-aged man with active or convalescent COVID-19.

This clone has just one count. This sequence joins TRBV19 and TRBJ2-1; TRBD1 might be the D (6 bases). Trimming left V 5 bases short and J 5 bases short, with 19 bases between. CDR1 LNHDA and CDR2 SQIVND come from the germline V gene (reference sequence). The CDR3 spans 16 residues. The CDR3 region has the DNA TGTGCCAGTAGTGTATCCGGGACACGGATTGACAATGAGCAGTTCTTC. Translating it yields CASSVSGTRIDNEQFF.

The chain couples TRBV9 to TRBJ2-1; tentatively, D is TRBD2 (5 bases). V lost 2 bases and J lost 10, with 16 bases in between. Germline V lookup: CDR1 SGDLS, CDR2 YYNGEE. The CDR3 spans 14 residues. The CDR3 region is CASSVSGRTQEQFF. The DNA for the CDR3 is TGTGCCAGCAGCGTCTCGGGGAGAACTCAGGAGCAGTTCTTC.

DNA of the CDR3: TGTGCCAGCAGCTTAGCGAAGGGGGCTGGCACAGATACGCAGTATTTT. The encoded protein is CASSLAKGAGTDTQYF. The chain employs TRBV7-2 and TRBJ2-3; TRBD1 matches 7 bases. With 0 bases clipped from V and 1 base from J, the junction kept 4 bases outside the gene matches. The CDR3 contains 16 residues. CDR1 is SGHTA, CDR2 FQGNSA, per germline.

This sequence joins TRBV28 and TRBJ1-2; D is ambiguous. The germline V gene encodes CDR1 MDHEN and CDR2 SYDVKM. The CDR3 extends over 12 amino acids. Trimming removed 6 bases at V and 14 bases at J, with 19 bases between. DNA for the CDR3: TGTGCCAGCAGCTACCTAGAGGGCGTGGAAACCTTC. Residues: CASSYLEGVETF.

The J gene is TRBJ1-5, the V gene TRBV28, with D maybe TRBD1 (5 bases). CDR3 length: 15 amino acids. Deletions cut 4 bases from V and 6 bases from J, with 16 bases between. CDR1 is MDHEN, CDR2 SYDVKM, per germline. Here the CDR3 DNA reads TGTGCCAGCAGTTCTTTATTGGGGGGGAGTCAGCCCCAGCATTTT. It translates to CASSSLLGGSQPQHF.

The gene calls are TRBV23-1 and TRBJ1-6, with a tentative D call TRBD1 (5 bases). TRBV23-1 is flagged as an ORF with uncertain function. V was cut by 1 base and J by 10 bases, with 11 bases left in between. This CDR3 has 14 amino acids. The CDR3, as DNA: TGCGCCAGCAGTCAATGGGGCTGGCGATCACCCCTCCACTTT. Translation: CASSQWGWRSPLHF.

In DNA, the CDR3 is TGTGCCAGCAGCTTCGGGGGAGACTATGGCTACACCTTC. Translation: CASSFGGDYGYTF. The V gene is TRBV7-2, the J gene TRBJ1-2; weak D call: TRBD1 (5 bases). In germline, CDR1 is SGHTA, CDR2 FQGNSA. Trimming cost V 3 bases and J 3 bases, with 8 bases left between them. CDR3 length: 13 residues.

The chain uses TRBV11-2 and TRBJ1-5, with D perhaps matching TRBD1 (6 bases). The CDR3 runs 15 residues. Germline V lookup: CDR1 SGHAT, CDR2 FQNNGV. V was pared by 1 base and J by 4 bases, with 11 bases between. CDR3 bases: TGTGCCAGCAGCTTAGGAGGGACACTGAATCAGCCCCAGCATTTT. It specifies CASSLGGTLNQPQHF. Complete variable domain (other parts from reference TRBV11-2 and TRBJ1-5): EAGVAQSPRYKIIEKRQSVAFWCNPISGHATLYWYQQILGQGPKLLIQFQNNGVVDDSQLPKDRFSAERLKGVDSTLKIQPAKLEDSAVYLCASSLGGTLNQPQHFGDGTRLSIL.

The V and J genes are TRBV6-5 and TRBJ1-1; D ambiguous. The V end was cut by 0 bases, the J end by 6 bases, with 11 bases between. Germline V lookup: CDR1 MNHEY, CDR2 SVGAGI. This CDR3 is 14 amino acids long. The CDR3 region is CASSYSVGRAEAFF. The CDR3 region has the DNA TGTGCCAGCAGTTACTCAGTGGGCAGAGCTGAAGCTTTCTTT.

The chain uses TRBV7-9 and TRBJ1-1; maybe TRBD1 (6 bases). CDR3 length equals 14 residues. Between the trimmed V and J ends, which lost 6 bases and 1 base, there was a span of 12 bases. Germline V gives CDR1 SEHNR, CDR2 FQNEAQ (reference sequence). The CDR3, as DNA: TGTGCCAGCAGTAGACAGGTTACGAACACTGAAGCTTTCTTT. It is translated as CASSRQVTNTEAFF. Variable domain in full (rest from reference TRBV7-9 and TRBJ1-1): DTGVSQNPRHKITKRGQNVTFRCDPISEHNRLYWYRQTLGQGPEFLTYFQNEAQLEKSRLLSDRFSAERPKGSFSTLEIQRTEQGDSAMYLCASSRQVTNTEAFFGQGTRLTVV.

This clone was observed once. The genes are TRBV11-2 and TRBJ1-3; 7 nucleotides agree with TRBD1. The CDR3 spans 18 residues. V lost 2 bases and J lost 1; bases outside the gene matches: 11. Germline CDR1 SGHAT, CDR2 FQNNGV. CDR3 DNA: TGTGCCAGCAGCTTATCAGGAGGGGGCAAGTTATCTGGAAACACCATATATTTT. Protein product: CASSLSGGGKLSGNTIYF.

This CDR3 reads CASSLDRRINSPLHF. The CDR3 DNA is TGTGCCAGCAGCTTGGACAGAAGGATTAATTCACCCCTCCACTTT. This sequence joins TRBV5-4 and TRBJ1-6; D unresolved. Trimming took 0 bases from V and 6 from J, leaving 10 bases between them. The CDR3 spans 15 residues. CDR1 and CDR2 (germline): SGHNT, YYREEE (reference sequence).

The chain's CDR3 is CASSLSGNYGYTF. CDR3 in DNA: TGTGCCAGCAGTTTGTCAGGGAACTATGGCTACACCTTC. V usage is TRBV28 and J usage is TRBJ1-2, with D possibly TRBD1 on 5 matching bases. The germline CDR1 and CDR2 sequences are MDHEN and SYDVKM. With 3 bases removed from V and 2 bases from J, the gap between germline ends came to 7 bases. The CDR3 consists of 13 residues.

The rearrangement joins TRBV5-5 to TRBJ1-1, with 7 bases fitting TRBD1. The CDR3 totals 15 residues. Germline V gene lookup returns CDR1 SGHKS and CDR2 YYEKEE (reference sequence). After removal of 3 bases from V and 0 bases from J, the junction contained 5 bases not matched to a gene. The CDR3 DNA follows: TGTGCCAGCAGCTACACCGGGACAGTGAACACTGAAGCTTTCTTT. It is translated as CASSYTGTVNTEAFF.

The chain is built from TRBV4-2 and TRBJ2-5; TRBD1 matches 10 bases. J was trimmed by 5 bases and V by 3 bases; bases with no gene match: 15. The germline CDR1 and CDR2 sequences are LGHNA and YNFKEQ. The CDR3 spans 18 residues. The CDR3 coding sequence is TGTGCCAGCAGCCAGGGTCCCGGGACAGGGGAGCGGGGGGAGACCCAGTACTTC. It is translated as CASSQGPGTGERGETQYF.

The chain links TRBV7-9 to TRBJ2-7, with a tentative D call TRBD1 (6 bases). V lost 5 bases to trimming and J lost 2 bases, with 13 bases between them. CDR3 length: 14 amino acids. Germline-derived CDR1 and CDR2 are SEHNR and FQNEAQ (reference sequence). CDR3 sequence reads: CASSPRTAPYEQYF. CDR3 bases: TGTGCCAGCAGCCCGAGGACAGCTCCCTACGAGCAGTACTTC.

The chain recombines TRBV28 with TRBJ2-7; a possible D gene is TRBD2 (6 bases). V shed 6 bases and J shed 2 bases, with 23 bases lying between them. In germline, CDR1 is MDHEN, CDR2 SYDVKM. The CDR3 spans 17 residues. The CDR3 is CASSPPIRTKGPYEQYF. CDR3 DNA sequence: TGTGCCAGCAGCCCACCGATTAGGACTAAAGGGCCCTACGAGCAGTACTTC.

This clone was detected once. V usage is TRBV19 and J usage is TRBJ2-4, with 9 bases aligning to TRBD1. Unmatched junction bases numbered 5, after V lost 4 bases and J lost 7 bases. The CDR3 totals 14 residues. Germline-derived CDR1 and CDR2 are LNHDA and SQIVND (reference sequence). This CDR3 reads CASSTGQGVNIQYF. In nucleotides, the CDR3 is TGTGCCAGTAGTACGGGACAGGGTGTGAACATTCAGTACTTC.

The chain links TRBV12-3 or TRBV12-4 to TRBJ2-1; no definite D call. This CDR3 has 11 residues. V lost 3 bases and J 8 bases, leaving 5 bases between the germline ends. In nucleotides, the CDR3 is TGTGCCAGCAGTTTTAGTTATGAGCAGTTCTTC. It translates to CASSFSYEQFF.

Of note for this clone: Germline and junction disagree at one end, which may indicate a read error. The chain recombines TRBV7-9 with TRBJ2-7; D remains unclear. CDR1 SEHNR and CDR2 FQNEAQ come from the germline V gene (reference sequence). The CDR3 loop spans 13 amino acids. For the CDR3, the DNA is TGTGCCAGCAGCCCACAACCGCCGGCCTTTGGGCTTTTC. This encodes CASSPQPPAFGLF.

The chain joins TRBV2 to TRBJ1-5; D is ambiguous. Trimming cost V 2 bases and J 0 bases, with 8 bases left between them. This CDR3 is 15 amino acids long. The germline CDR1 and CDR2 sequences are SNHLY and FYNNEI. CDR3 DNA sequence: TGTGCCAGCAGTGAATATAACTATAGCAATCAGCCCCAGCATTTT. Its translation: CASSEYNYSNQPQHF.

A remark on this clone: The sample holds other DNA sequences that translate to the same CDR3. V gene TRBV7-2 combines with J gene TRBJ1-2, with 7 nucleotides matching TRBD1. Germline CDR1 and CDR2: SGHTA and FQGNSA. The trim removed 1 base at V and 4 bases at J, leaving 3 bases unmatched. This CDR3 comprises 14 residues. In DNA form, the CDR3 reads TGTGCCAGCAGCTTAGGACAGGGTCCCTATGGCTACACCTTC. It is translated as CASSLGQGPYGYTF.

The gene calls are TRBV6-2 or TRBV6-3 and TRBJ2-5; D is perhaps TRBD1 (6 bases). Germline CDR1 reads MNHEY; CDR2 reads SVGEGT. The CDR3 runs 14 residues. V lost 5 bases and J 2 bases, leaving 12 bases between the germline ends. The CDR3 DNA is TGTGCCAGCAGTCGGACAGACCTTCAAGAGACCCAGTACTTC. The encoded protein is CASSRTDLQETQYF.

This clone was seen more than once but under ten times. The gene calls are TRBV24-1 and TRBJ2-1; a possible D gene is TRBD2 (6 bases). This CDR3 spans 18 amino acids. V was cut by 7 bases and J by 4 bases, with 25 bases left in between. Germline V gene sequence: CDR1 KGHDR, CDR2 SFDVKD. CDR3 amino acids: CATSTSDSSGFLYNEQFF. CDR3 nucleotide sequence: TGTGCCACCAGCACCTCCGATAGTAGCGGATTTCTTTACAATGAGCAGTTCTTC.

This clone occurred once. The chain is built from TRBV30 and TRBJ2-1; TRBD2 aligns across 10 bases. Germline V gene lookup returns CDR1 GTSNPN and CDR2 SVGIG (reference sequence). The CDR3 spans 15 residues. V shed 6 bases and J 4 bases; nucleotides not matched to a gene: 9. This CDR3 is CACSRTSGKYNEQFF. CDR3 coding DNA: TGTGCCTGCTCCAGGACTAGCGGAAAATACAATGAGCAGTTCTTC.

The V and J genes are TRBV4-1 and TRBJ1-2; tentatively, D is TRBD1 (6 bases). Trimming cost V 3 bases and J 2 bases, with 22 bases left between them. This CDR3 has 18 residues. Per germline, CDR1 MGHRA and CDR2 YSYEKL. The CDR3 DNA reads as TGCGCCAGCAGCCAGGGATTCTCCGGGACATTAAGAAACTATGGCTACACCTTC. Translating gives CASSQGFSGTLRNYGYTF.